The 32 T cell receptor beta chains below all came from one sample that was sequenced in a study of blood T cell repertoires in COVID-19. Libraries were prepared by immunoSEQ multiplex PCR; TCRdb keeps only in-frame clonotypes and omits some of them. The sample holds about 40,000 clones, about four fifths seen once. The sample taken for sequencing was peripheral blood. These receptors all come from a woman between 55 and 75 years old with acute or convalescent COVID-19.

This clone was counted once. This chain connects TRBV25-1 to TRBJ1-2; 8 bases agree with TRBD1. Germline CDR1 is MGHDK and CDR2 is SYGVNS. CDR3 size: 14 residues. The V segment lost 4 bases and the J segment 7 bases; nucleotides outside the gene matches: 8. Written as DNA, the CDR3 is TGTGCCAGCAGTGCCAGGGGGCGCAGAGTTGGCTACACCTTC. This encodes CASSARGRRVGYTF.

The chain couples TRBV5-1 to TRBJ1-6; no clear D gene. Germline V gene lookup returns CDR1 SGHRS and CDR2 YFSETQ. V lost 2 bases to trimming and J lost 0 bases, with 18 bases between them. The CDR3 runs 19 residues. The CDR3 loop is CASSFSSTGSSSYNSPLHF. In DNA, the CDR3 is TGCGCCAGCAGCTTTAGCTCAACGGGGTCGAGCTCCTATAATTCACCCCTCCACTTT.

This clone was found once. CDR3 sequence reads: CASSIEGRRGQYSGANVLTF. For the CDR3, the DNA is TGTGCCAGTAGTATTGAAGGGCGGCGGGGGCAATACTCTGGGGCCAACGTCCTGACTTTC. The rearrangement uses TRBV19 and TRBJ2-6, with D perhaps matching TRBD2 (7 bases). The germline gives CDR1 LNHDA, CDR2 SQIVND (reference sequence). The CDR3 consists of 20 residues. Trimming took 3 bases from V and 0 from J, leaving 21 bases between them.

The V call is TRBV15, the J call TRBJ2-4, with 8 bases aligning to TRBD2. From germline, CDR1 is LNHNV and CDR2 YYDKDF (reference sequence). Trimming removed 1 base from V and 5 bases from J; junction bases left unmatched: 4. CDR3 size: 15 residues. Here the CDR3 DNA reads TGTGCCACCAGCAGAGGGAGCGGGGGCCAAAACATTCAGTACTTC. It yields the protein CATSRGSGGQNIQYF.

The V call is TRBV3-1 (or the pseudogene TRBV3-2), the J call TRBJ2-3; no clear D gene. Germline CDR1 is LGHDT and CDR2 is YNNKEL (reference sequence). Between the trimmed V and J ends, which lost 2 bases and 6 bases, there was a span of 9 bases. The CDR3 has 13 residues. The CDR3 coding sequence is TGTGCCAGCAGCCAACCCGCCGCGGATACGCAGTATTTT. Translation gives CASSQPAADTQYF.

V usage is TRBV28 and J usage is TRBJ1-4; maybe TRBD1 (5 bases). With 6 bases removed from V and 5 bases from J, the gap between germline ends came to 13 bases. CDR1 and CDR2 (germline): MDHEN, SYDVKM. The CDR3 has 14 amino acids. In DNA form, the CDR3 reads TGTGCCAGCAGGCCGGGGGTACAGAATGAAAAACTGTTTTTT. Encoded protein: CASRPGVQNEKLFF.

The chain links TRBV19 to TRBJ2-2; 7 nucleotides align to TRBD2. Germline-derived CDR1 and CDR2 are LNHDA and SQIVND (reference sequence). CDR3 length: 13 amino acids. Trimming cost V 7 bases and J 8 bases; bases outside gene matches: 7. CDR3 nucleotide sequence: TGTGCCAGTAAGGAACTAGCGCGAGGGGAGCTGTTTTTT. Its translation: CASKELARGELFF.

Remarks on this clone: Other DNA sequences in the same sample also yield this CDR3. The chain joins TRBV5-1 to TRBJ1-3, with 7 bases aligning to TRBD1. This CDR3 has 14 amino acids. Trimming at V came to 4 bases and at J to 4 bases, leaving 5 bases not matched to a gene. Germline V gives CDR1 SGHRS, CDR2 YFSETQ. The CDR3 region has the DNA TGCGCCAGCAGCCTCGGGACAGACGGAAACACCATATATTTT. This sequence encodes CASSLGTDGNTIYF.

V is TRBV30 and J is TRBJ1-1, with 11 positions matching TRBD1. The germline gives CDR1 GTSNPN, CDR2 SVGIG (reference sequence). With 3 bases clipped from V and 0 bases from J, the junction kept 3 bases outside the gene matches. The CDR3 length is 15 residues. CDR3 coding DNA: TGTGCCTGGAGCGGACAGGGGGCTATGAACACTGAAGCTTTCTTT. Translation gives CAWSGQGAMNTEAFF.

V usage is TRBV27 and J usage is TRBJ1-4; unclear D gene. Trimming took off 5 bases at V and 3 bases at J, with 10 bases between the two ends. In germline, CDR1 is MNHEY, CDR2 SMNVEV (reference sequence). This CDR3 is built from 14 residues. CDR3 coding DNA: TGTGCCAGCAGTCGCCGGGGAGCTAATGAAAAACTGTTTTTT. Protein sequence: CASSRRGANEKLFF.

The chain joins TRBV6-2 or TRBV6-3 to TRBJ2-5; perhaps TRBD2 as D (6 bases). Germline V gene lookup returns CDR1 MNHEY and CDR2 SVGEGT. This CDR3 is built from 16 residues. The ends were cut back, 4 bases at V and 3 bases at J, with 18 bases in the middle. CDR3 nucleotide sequence: TGTGCCAGCAGTTCCCAGGGAGGTAACGTGGAAGAGACCCAGTACTTC. This gives the protein CASSSQGGNVEETQYF.

This chain links TRBV6-5 with TRBJ1-1, with unresolved D. The germline V gene has CDR1 MNHEY and CDR2 SVGAGI. The CDR3 runs 12 residues. Deletions cut 5 bases from V and 7 bases from J, with 11 bases between. CDR3 region: CASSRHFDEAFF. CDR3 DNA sequence: TGTGCCAGCAGTCGACACTTTGATGAAGCTTTCTTT.

The J gene is TRBJ1-2, the V gene TRBV30, with D possibly being TRBD1 (5 bases). The CDR3 is made up of 13 amino acids. Germline V lookup: CDR1 GTSNPN, CDR2 SVGIG (reference sequence). The V end lost 0 bases, the J end lost 3 bases, and 8 bases lay between the germline ends. The CDR3 reads CAWSVGGDYGYTF. The CDR3 DNA reads as TGTGCCTGGAGTGTCGGGGGGGACTATGGCTACACCTTC.

The rearrangement joins TRBV19 to TRBJ1-4, with 9 bases matching TRBD1. J lost 4 bases, V lost 5 bases, and 8 bases had no gene match. The CDR3 length is 16 residues. Germline loops: CDR1 LNHDA, CDR2 SQIVND (reference sequence). The CDR3 DNA reads as TGTGCCAGTAGTTTCCGGACAGGGGACCTTAATGAAAAACTGTTTTTT. It yields the protein CASSFRTGDLNEKLFF.

J is TRBJ1-3 and V is TRBV19; D call uncertain. The CDR3 consists of 14 residues. The V gene lost 4 bases and the J gene lost 7 bases, with 14 bases spanning the gap. In germline, CDR1 is LNHDA, CDR2 SQIVND (reference sequence). The CDR3 loop is CASSRAIQRNTIYF. The CDR3 DNA is TGTGCCAGTAGTAGGGCGATTCAGCGGAACACCATATATTTT. Using reference TRBV19 and TRBJ1-3 for the parts outside the CDR3, the full variable domain is DGGITQSPKYLFRKEGQNVTLSCEQNLNHDAMYWYRQDPGQGLRLIYYSQIVNDFQKGDIAEGYSVSREKKESFPLTVTSAQKNPTAFYLCASSRAIQRNTIYFGEGSWLTVV.

The rearrangement links TRBV6-2 or TRBV6-3 to TRBJ2-2; 12 bases agree with TRBD2. Germline lookup yields CDR1 MNHEY and CDR2 SVGEGT. Trimming at V came to 5 bases and at J to 8 bases, leaving 6 bases not matched to a gene. This CDR3 has 15 amino acids. CDR3 loop: CASSLTSGRSGELFF. In DNA form, the CDR3 reads TGTGCCAGCAGTCTGACTAGCGGGAGATCGGGGGAGCTGTTTTTT.

The V and J genes are TRBV3-1 (or the pseudogene TRBV3-2) and TRBJ1-5; no firm D call. Germline V gene sequence: CDR1 LGHDT, CDR2 YNNKEL (reference sequence). The ends were cut back, 0 bases at V and 7 bases at J, with 13 bases in the middle. CDR3 length: 15 residues. In nucleotides, the CDR3 is TGTGCCAGCAGCCAAGATGGGCAGTTCGCCCAGCCCCAGCATTTT. Its translation is CASSQDGQFAQPQHF.

The chain has TRBV5-1 and TRBJ2-5; D perhaps matches TRBD2 (6 bases). Germline CDR1 and CDR2: SGHRS and YFSETQ. The V end was cut by 5 bases, the J end by 2 bases, with 13 bases between. The CDR3 consists of 14 residues. The DNA of the CDR3 is TGCGCCAGCAGGACCGGGACTCGTCAAGAGACCCAGTACTTC. Residues: CASRTGTRQETQYF.

The V gene is TRBV7-2, the J gene TRBJ2-7; 9 bases are a match to TRBD1. Germline values: CDR1 SGHTA, CDR2 FQGNSA. The CDR3 sequence is 15 residues long. The V and J ends lost 5 bases and 2 bases, in that order; junction bases with no gene match: 7. In DNA, the CDR3 is TGTGCCAGCAGCGACCCGGGACAGGGTACCTACGAGCAGTACTTC. This codes for CASSDPGQGTYEQYF.

The chain is built from TRBV2 and TRBJ1-3, with D perhaps TRBD1 (6 bases). This CDR3 is 14 amino acids long. Deletions cut 8 bases from V and 1 base from J, with 12 bases between. CDR1 is SNHLY, CDR2 FYNNEI, per germline. CDR3 bases: TGTGCCAGCGCCCAGGGGTATTCTGGAAACACCATATATTTT. It codes for CASAQGYSGNTIYF.

This chain joins TRBV18 and TRBJ2-7, with 8 nucleotides matching TRBD2. Per germline, CDR1 KGHSH and CDR2 LQKENI. The CDR3 has 17 amino acids. V lost 2 bases to trimming and J lost 1 base; unmatched junction nucleotides: 10. The CDR3 nucleotides are TGTGCCAGCTCACCAAGGCTACAGCGGGGGCCATCCTACGAGCAGTACTTC. Translation: CASSPRLQRGPSYEQYF. The whole variable domain, remainder taken from reference TRBV18 and TRBJ2-7, is NAGVMQNPRHLVRRRGQEARLRCSPMKGHSHVYWYRQLPEEGLKFMVYLQKENIIDESGMPKERFSAEFPKEGPSILRIQQVVRGDSAAYFCASSPRLQRGPSYEQYFGPGTRLTVT.

This clone is deemed medium-sized. CDR3 sequence (DNA): TGTGCCAGCAGCGTATACGGGACTCCAAATGAAAAACTGTTTTTT. Its protein is CASSVYGTPNEKLFF. The chain couples TRBV9 to TRBJ1-4; TRBD1 might be the D (5 bases). Germline V CDR1 and CDR2: SGDLS, YYNGEE. Trimming took off 1 base at V and 5 bases at J, with 12 bases between the two ends. This CDR3 contains 15 residues.

The chain combines TRBV4-1 with TRBJ2-1; 7 bases match TRBD2. The CDR3 is made up of 13 amino acids. In germline, CDR1 is MGHRA, CDR2 YSYEKL. Germline trimming cut 0 bases from V and 12 bases from J; bases unmatched to any gene: 5. The CDR3 sequence: CASSQEPREWQFF. The DNA for the CDR3 is TGCGCCAGCAGCCAAGAACCGCGGGAGTGGCAGTTCTTC.

The chain is built from TRBV6-5 and TRBJ1-1, with D hard to call. This CDR3 comprises 15 residues. CDR1 and CDR2 from the germline V gene are MNHEY and SVGAGI. V was clipped by 0 bases and J by 3 bases, with 11 bases between them. CDR3 loop: CASSYSRVIHTEAFF. For the CDR3, the DNA is TGTGCCAGCAGTTACTCGAGGGTTATTCACACTGAAGCTTTCTTT.

The V gene is TRBV3-1 (or the pseudogene TRBV3-2), the J gene TRBJ2-5, with 9 bases matching TRBD1. Germline values: CDR1 LGHDT, CDR2 YNNKEL (reference sequence). The CDR3 totals 16 residues. The ends lost 4 bases at V and 1 base at J; junction bases unmatched: 7. In nucleotides, the CDR3 is TGTGCCAGCAGCCCGCTGGGGACAGGGAGCCAAGAGACCCAGTACTTC. Amino acids: CASSPLGTGSQETQYF.

The chain has TRBV11-3 and TRBJ2-2, with 12 bases fitting TRBD1. Germline V CDR1 and CDR2: SGHNT, YENEEA. This CDR3 has 15 amino acids. V shed 5 bases, J shed 7 bases, and the junction held 5 bases outside the gene matches. CDR3 region: CASSEGQGASGELFF. CDR3 bases: TGTGCCAGCAGCGAGGGACAGGGGGCGAGCGGGGAGCTGTTTTTT.

This chain joins TRBV18 and TRBJ2-7, with D possibly TRBD2 on 5 matching bases. Germline CDR1 is KGHSH and CDR2 is LQKENI. This CDR3 has 13 residues. The ends were cut back, 6 bases at V and 3 bases at J, with 12 bases in the middle. CDR3 amino acids: CASSLTRDYEQYF. The CDR3, as DNA: TGTGCCAGCTCTCTAACCCGGGACTACGAGCAGTACTTC.

The chain uses TRBV5-1 and TRBJ1-2; TRBD1 aligns across 7 bases. The germline CDR1 and CDR2 sequences are SGHRS and YFSETQ. The CDR3 has 15 residues. The V gene end was trimmed by 3 bases and the J gene end by 0 bases; junction bases not matched to a gene: 5. CDR3 protein: CASSYGDSTNYGYTF. The CDR3 DNA sequence: TGCGCCAGCAGCTATGGGGACAGCACTAACTATGGCTACACCTTC. Full variable domain (remainder filled in from reference TRBV5-1 and TRBJ1-2): KAGVTQTPRYLIKTRGQQVTLSCSPISGHRSVSWYQQTPGQGLQFLFEYFSETQRNKGNFPGRFSGRQFSNSRSEMNVSTLELGDSALYLCASSYGDSTNYGYTFGSGTRLTVV.

The CDR3 spells CASSFSGQGLGSPLHF. Here the CDR3 DNA reads TGTGCCAGCAGTTTTTCGGGACAGGGATTAGGGTCACCCCTCCACTTT. The chain carries TRBV28 and TRBJ1-6; 9 positions agree with TRBD1. Germline values: CDR1 MDHEN, CDR2 SYDVKM. The V and J ends lost 3 bases and 10 bases, in that order; junction bases with no gene match: 10. The CDR3 length is 16 residues.

This clone showed up just once. This chain connects TRBV5-1 to TRBJ1-4; D is perhaps TRBD1 (5 bases). The V end was cut by 0 bases, the J end by 14 bases, with 17 bases between. Germline lookup yields CDR1 SGHRS and CDR2 YFSETQ. CDR3 length equals 14 residues. The CDR3 reads CASSLGQGHHGLFF. CDR3 DNA: TGCGCCAGCAGCTTGGGCCAGGGCCACCACGGCCTGTTTTTT.

This clone was found a few times. This chain links TRBV5-5 with TRBJ2-7; the match to TRBD1 covers 10 bases. This CDR3 is 15 amino acids long. Germline-derived CDR1 and CDR2 are SGHKS and YYEKEE (reference sequence). The V segment lost 5 bases and the J segment 5 bases; nucleotides outside the gene matches: 10. CDR3 in DNA: TGTGCCAGCAGGAAACCGGGACAGGGGTACCACGAGCAGTACTTC. Translating it yields CASRKPGQGYHEQYF. The full variable domain, rest sourced from reference TRBV5-5 and TRBJ2-7, is DAGVTQSPTHLIKTRGQQVTLRCSPISGHKSVSWYQQVLGQGPQFIFQYYEKEERGRGNFPDRFSARQFPNYSSELNVNALLLGDSALYLCASRKPGQGYHEQYFGPGTRLTVT.

This CDR3 reads CASSKLPEGDTQYF. CDR3 DNA sequence: TGTGCCAGCAGTAAACTCCCGGAGGGAGATACGCAGTATTTT. The V gene is TRBV2, the J gene TRBJ2-3; tentatively, D is TRBD2 (6 bases). Germline values: CDR1 SNHLY, CDR2 FYNNEI. The CDR3 length is 14 residues. V lost 5 bases, J lost 5 bases, and 14 bases lay in between.